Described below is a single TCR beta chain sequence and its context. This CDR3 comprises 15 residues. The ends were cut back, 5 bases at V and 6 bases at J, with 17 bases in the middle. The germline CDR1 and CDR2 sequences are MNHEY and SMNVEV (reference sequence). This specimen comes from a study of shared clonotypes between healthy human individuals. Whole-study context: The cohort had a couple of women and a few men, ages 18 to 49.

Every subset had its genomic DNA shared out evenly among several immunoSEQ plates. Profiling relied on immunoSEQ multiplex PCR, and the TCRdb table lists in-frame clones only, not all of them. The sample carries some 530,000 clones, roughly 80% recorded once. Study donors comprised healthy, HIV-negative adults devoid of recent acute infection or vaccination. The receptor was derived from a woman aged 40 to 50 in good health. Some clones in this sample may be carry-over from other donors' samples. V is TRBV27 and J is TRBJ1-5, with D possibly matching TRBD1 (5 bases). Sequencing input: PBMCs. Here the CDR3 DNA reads TGTGCCAGCAGTGCTTCGCAGGGTCTGGGTCAGCCCCAGCATTTT. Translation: CASSASQGLGQPQHF.